This entry describes one T cell receptor beta chain. The target of this receptor is not known. Base quality data are lacking; no much larger clone is found one base away. The entry originates in a study of blood T cell repertoires in COVID-19 (dated by TCRdb to the early 2020s). A note on the overall study: Samples covering the acute and convalescent phases of COVID-19 were provided by collaborators in the United States, Italy and Spain. The prospective study material was composed of cDNA or gDNA derived from T cells, B-cell-depleted T cells, or PBMCs. Subjects who had been exposed to COVID-19, were actively infected with it, or had recovered from it provided the deeply sampled blood TCRbeta repertoires that made up the dataset. The repertoires were made available in a free public database intended to serve as a resource for research on the immune response to SARS-CoV-2. Samples came from the ongoing ImmuneRACE study (first 160 participants) plus 1,254 subjects from 6 global collaborators. Nearly every sample came with metadata listing a de-identified subject ID, COVID-19 status, age in years and sex. Where available, HLA class I and class II types were taken from metadata supplied by the sample provider and were not determined by assay-based typing.

TCRbeta CDR3 regions were amplified from genomic DNA using the immunoSEQ Assay, a bias-controlled multiplex PCR. As for the authors' bioinformatics: Nucleated cell counts per sample were estimated from amplification of reference gene primers within the assay. To quantify the absolute abundance of each unique TCRbeta CDR3 rearrangement, sequence reads were collapsed and filtered. For each sample, productive Simpson clonality was calculated by taking the square root of Simpson's diversity index across productive rearrangements. The source is immuneACCESS, and TCRdb retained only in-frame sequences with V and J called. Part of the clones is not carried over; for the studies checked, unresolved V genes explain less than half of this, and the remainder is unexplained. That table is the source of V, J and clone size, and D and trimming were worked out from the DNA. Across this sample there are 250,000 or so clones, with around 93% seen only once. The leading ten clones occupy 0.95% to 1.5% of the sample.

From a lookup of the germline V gene (reference sequence), CDR1 and CDR2 are SGHNT and YYREEE. Relative to germline, V is missing 1 base and J is missing 4 bases, with 2 bases of the junction outside any gene match. Its CDR3 holds 13 amino acids, cysteine through phenylalanine. Kept here is only the CDR3 DNA, which spans 39 bases and is read in frame from base 1. General study outcomes and caveats: How much clinical and demographic metadata was included differed by source and by participant, and the metadata was provided uncurated.

In the prospective study, participants were roughly 18 to 100 years old, resided in under 30 geographic areas of the United States, and were enrolled through a virtual design. In the prospective study, cohorts were assigned on the basis of participant-reported clinical history obtained from a screening survey and a study questionnaire. In the prospective study, whole blood, serum and a nasopharyngeal or oropharyngeal swab were collected from each participant by mobile phlebotomists. Additional blood draws and questionnaires over a 2-month period could optionally be provided by prospective study participants. Prospective study blood samples were shipped either frozen or at room temperature before DNA extraction.

The sequence joins TRBV5-4 to TRBJ2-7, with 7 junctional bases fitting TRBD1. This receptor was obtained from a human donor in a cohort exposed to, infected with or recovered from COVID-19 (not recorded which). The donor label of this sample is uncertain. The sequenced material came from PBMCs or T cells enriched from blood (not recorded which). The sequence in DNA is TGTGCCAGCAGCTTGAAGGGGGCTTACGAGCAGTACTTC. Translated, this gives CASSLKGAYEQYF.